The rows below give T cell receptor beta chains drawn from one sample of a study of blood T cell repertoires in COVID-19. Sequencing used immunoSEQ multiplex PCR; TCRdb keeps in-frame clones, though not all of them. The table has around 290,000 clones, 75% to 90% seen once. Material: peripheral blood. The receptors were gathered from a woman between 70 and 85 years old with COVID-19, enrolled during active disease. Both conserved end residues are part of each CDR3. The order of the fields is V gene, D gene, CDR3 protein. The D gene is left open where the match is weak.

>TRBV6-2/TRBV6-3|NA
CASSRTVFQPQHF
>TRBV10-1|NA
CASSELNNLAVETQYF
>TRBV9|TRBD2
CASSGGLAGNQETQYF
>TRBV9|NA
CASSVGEGVVNTEAFF
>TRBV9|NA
CASTPPGVGGYTF
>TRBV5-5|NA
CASSQNPGENTEAFF
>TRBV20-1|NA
CSARTQVEQYF
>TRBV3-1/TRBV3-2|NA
CASSQDARGTEAFF
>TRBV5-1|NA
CASSLGAQINEKLFF
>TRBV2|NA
CASSVEINTEAFF
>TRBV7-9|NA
CASRDNSYEQYF
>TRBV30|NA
CAPTLEPGASDEQYF
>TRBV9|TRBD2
CASSVGAGGTYEQYF
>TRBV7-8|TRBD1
CASSLQQGASGELFF
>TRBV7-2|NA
CASSFPPRGFSGANVLTF
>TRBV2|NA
CASSERGGAEAFF
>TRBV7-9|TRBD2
CASSFSGGAQYF
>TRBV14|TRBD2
CASSPAGEVRSGELFF
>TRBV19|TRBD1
CASSPLRDRGSEQYF
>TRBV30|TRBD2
CAWSGGLSGFSTDTQYF